The 17 T cell receptor beta chains presented below share a single source sample, sequenced in a study of cytomegalovirus exposure and HLA in healthy donors (dated by TCRdb to 2016 to 2017). The receptor library was made with the immunoSEQ multiplex PCR assay. The multiplex PCR relied on a mix of 60 forward primers for TCR Vbeta segments and 13 reverse primers for TCR Jbeta segments. Held by TCRdb, this immuneACCESS table contains in-frame sequences only and omits some clones. Under half of the omission traces to an unresolved V gene where checked; the cause of the rest is unknown. In all, the sample holds some 150,000 clones, and about four fifths of those were seen once. About 3.2% of the sample lies in the top ten. The sequenced sample was PBMCs. The source is a young man in good health and CMV-seropositive.

The genes are TRBV10-1 and TRBJ2-7; 10 positions agree with TRBD1. Per the germline V gene, CDR1 is WNHNN and CDR2 is SYGVQD (reference sequence). Germline trimming cut 3 bases from V and 4 bases from J; bases unmatched to any gene: 6. The CDR3 is made up of 15 amino acids. The chain's CDR3 is CASSESGQGVYEQYF. The DNA of the CDR3 is TGCGCCAGCAGTGAATCTGGACAGGGGGTGTACGAGCAGTACTTC.

This clone was seen a few times. J is TRBJ2-7 and V is TRBV5-6; 12 positions agree with TRBD1. CDR1 SGHDT and CDR2 YYEEEE come from the germline V gene. V trimming: 4 bases; J trimming: 5 bases; junction bases outside the gene matches: 10. The CDR3 loop spans 16 amino acids. CDR3 coding DNA: TGTGCCAGCAGCGTACCGCCGGGACAGGGGGCCCACGAGCAGTACTTC. It encodes CASSVPPGQGAHEQYF. Variable domain in full (rest from reference TRBV5-6 and TRBJ2-7): DAGVTQSPTHLIKTRGQQVTLRCSPKSGHDTVSWYQQALGQGPQFIFQYYEEEERQRGNFPDRFSGHQFPNYSSELNVNALLLGDSALYLCASSVPPGQGAHEQYFGPGTRLTVT.

The V gene is TRBV6-1, the J gene TRBJ2-3, with 9 nucleotides matching TRBD1. Germline loops: CDR1 MNHNS, CDR2 SASEGT. The V and J ends lost 8 bases and 2 bases, in that order; junction bases with no gene match: 5. This CDR3 is 14 amino acids long. As DNA, the CDR3 is TGTGCCAGCCGGACAGGGGTGGACACAGATACGCAGTATTTT. Protein: CASRTGVDTDTQYF.

This sequence joins TRBV5-1 and TRBJ2-5; D perhaps matches TRBD1 (6 bases). V was clipped by 7 bases and J by 2 bases, with 6 bases between them. This CDR3 is 11 amino acids long. Germline V gene lookup returns CDR1 SGHRS and CDR2 YFSETQ. This chain's CDR3 is CASGQQETQYF. CDR3 DNA sequence: TGCGCCAGCGGACAGCAAGAGACCCAGTACTTC.

This clone occurred once. The gene calls are TRBV6-5 and TRBJ1-3; D gene ambiguous. Germline V gene data show CDR1 as MNHEY and CDR2 as SVGAGI. The CDR3 sequence is 14 residues long. The V end was cut by 4 bases, the J end by 0 bases, with 7 bases between. The chain's CDR3 is CASSFTVSGNTIYF. CDR3 coding DNA: TGTGCCAGCAGTTTTACAGTCTCTGGAAACACCATATATTTT.

The chain uses TRBV4-1 and TRBJ1-2; maybe TRBD1 (5 bases). CDR1 is MGHRA and CDR2 is YSYEKL in the germline V gene. V lost 4 bases, J lost 4 bases, and 16 bases lay in between. The CDR3 has 15 residues. The CDR3 DNA reads as TGCGCCAGCAGCCTACTCGCCGGGGGGACCTATGGCTACACCTTC. Protein product: CASSLLAGGTYGYTF.

The chain uses TRBV2 and TRBJ2-2; 7 bases are a match to TRBD1. The CDR3 extends over 15 amino acids. The ends lost 6 bases at V and 7 bases at J; junction bases unmatched: 11. CDR1 SNHLY and CDR2 FYNNEI come from the germline V gene. The CDR3 region is CASRRQTGLGGELFF. Here the CDR3 DNA reads TGTGCCAGCAGACGACAGACAGGGTTGGGCGGGGAGCTGTTTTTT.

The chain carries TRBV19 and TRBJ1-2; no definite D call. The V end lost 6 bases, the J end lost 4 bases, and 18 bases lay between the germline ends. Germline V CDR1 and CDR2: LNHDA, SQIVND (reference sequence). This CDR3 has 15 amino acids. This CDR3 is CASSLDKLVTYGYTF. CDR3 coding DNA: TGTGCCAGTAGCCTCGACAAGCTTGTGACCTATGGCTACACCTTC. Based on the CDR3 plus reference TRBV19 and TRBJ1-2, the full variable domain is DGGITQSPKYLFRKEGQNVTLSCEQNLNHDAMYWYRQDPGQGLRLIYYSQIVNDFQKGDIAEGYSVSREKKESFPLTVTSAQKNPTAFYLCASSLDKLVTYGYTFGSGTRLTVV.

The chain links TRBV7-2 to TRBJ1-1, with D hard to call. Germline lookup yields CDR1 SGHTA and CDR2 FQGNSA. The V gene lost 5 bases and the J gene lost 10 bases, with 23 bases spanning the gap. This CDR3 is 15 amino acids long. CDR3 sequence reads: CASSLMPAGESLAFF. The CDR3 coding sequence is TGTGCCAGCAGCCTAATGCCCGCCGGTGAATCTTTAGCTTTCTTT.

The table lists this clone with a count of one. This rearrangement joins TRBV14 to TRBJ2-5, with 9 positions matching TRBD1. This CDR3 spans 14 amino acids. The J segment lost 5 bases and the V segment lost 1 base, leaving 2 bases of the junction unmatched. Germline assignment: CDR1 SGHDN and CDR2 FVKESK. The CDR3 reads CASSQATGGETQYF. In DNA form, the CDR3 reads TGTGCCAGCAGCCAAGCGACAGGGGGGGAGACCCAGTACTTC.

The CDR3 protein is CASSPTRTGEGYTF. The CDR3 nucleotides are TGTGCCAGCAGCCCAACAAGGACAGGGGAAGGCTACACCTTC. The chain has TRBV28 and TRBJ1-2; 9 bases fit TRBD1. The junction had 10 bases not matched to a gene; V was cut back by 6 bases and J by 8 bases. Germline V gene data show CDR1 as MDHEN and CDR2 as SYDVKM. The CDR3 has 14 residues.

This clone was observed a handful of times. V usage is TRBV27 and J usage is TRBJ2-1; perhaps TRBD1 as D (6 bases). The CDR3 contains 16 residues. The V gene lost 3 bases and the J gene lost 6 bases, with 18 bases spanning the gap. Germline V CDR1 and CDR2: MNHEY, SMNVEV (reference sequence). CDR3 coding DNA: TGTGCCAGCAGTTTTATGGGGGCGCGAGGATTCAATGAGCAGTTCTTC. It translates to CASSFMGARGFNEQFF.

The rearrangement uses TRBV7-9 and TRBJ2-5; the match to TRBD2 covers 7 bases. Germline-derived CDR1 and CDR2 are SEHNR and FQNEAQ (reference sequence). Trimming cost V 4 bases and J 2 bases; bases outside gene matches: 1. This CDR3 region has 13 residues. The CDR3 region has the DNA TGTGCCAGCAGCTCGGGGGGACAAGAGACCCAGTACTTC. Translating it yields CASSSGGQETQYF.

CDR3 in DNA: TGTGCCATCAGCAAACAGGGGAACACTGAAGCTTTCTTT. Protein: CAISKQGNTEAFF. This chain uses TRBV10-3 with TRBJ1-1; D is possibly TRBD1 (6 bases). This CDR3 is built from 13 residues. Trimming left V 6 bases short and J 1 base short, with 9 bases between. CDR1 and CDR2 from the germline V gene are ENHRY and SYGVKD.

This chain connects TRBV6-5 to TRBJ2-7; D is perhaps TRBD1 (7 bases). In germline, CDR1 is MNHEY, CDR2 SVGAGI. Trimming removed 4 bases from V and 0 bases from J, with 10 bases in between. This CDR3 has 14 residues. The CDR3 sequence is CASSCGDSSYEQYF. The CDR3 nucleotides read TGTGCCAGCAGTTGCGGGGACAGCTCCTACGAGCAGTACTTC.

The sample holds one count of this clone. V is TRBV19 and J is TRBJ1-2; a weak D match, TRBD1 (5 bases). The CDR3 is made up of 12 amino acids. Trimming left V 3 bases short and J 8 bases short, with 10 bases between. Germline-derived CDR1 and CDR2 are LNHDA and SQIVND (reference sequence). The CDR3 loop is CASSMGLLGYTF. CDR3 DNA sequence: TGTGCCAGTAGTATGGGGCTACTCGGCTACACCTTC. Using reference TRBV19 and TRBJ1-2 for the parts outside the CDR3, the full variable domain is DGGITQSPKYLFRKEGQNVTLSCEQNLNHDAMYWYRQDPGQGLRLIYYSQIVNDFQKGDIAEGYSVSREKKESFPLTVTSAQKNPTAFYLCASSMGLLGYTFGSGTRLTVV.

V is TRBV29-1 and J is TRBJ2-1; no clear D. The CDR3 is 13 residues long. Germline V CDR1 and CDR2: SQVTM, ANQGSEA. The V gene lost 2 bases and the J gene lost 3 bases, with 8 bases spanning the gap. The CDR3 loop reads CSVERDFYNEQFF. DNA for the CDR3: TGCAGCGTTGAAAGAGACTTCTACAATGAGCAGTTCTTC.